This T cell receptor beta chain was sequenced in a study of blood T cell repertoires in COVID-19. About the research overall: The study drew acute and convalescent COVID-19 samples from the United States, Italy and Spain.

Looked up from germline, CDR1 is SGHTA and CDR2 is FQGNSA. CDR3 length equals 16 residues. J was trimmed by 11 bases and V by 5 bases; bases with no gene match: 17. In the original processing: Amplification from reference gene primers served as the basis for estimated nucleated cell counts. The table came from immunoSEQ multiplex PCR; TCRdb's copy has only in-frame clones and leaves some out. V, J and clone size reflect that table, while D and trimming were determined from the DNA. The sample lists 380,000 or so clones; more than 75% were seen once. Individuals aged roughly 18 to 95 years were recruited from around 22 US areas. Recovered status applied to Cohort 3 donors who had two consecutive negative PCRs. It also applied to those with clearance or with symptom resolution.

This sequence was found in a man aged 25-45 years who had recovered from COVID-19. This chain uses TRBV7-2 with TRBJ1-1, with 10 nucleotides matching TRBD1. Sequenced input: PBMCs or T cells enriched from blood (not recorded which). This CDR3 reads CASSPNGGQGFRGAFF. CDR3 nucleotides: TGTGCCAGCAGCCCCAACGGGGGACAGGGGTTTAGAGGGGCTTTCTTT.